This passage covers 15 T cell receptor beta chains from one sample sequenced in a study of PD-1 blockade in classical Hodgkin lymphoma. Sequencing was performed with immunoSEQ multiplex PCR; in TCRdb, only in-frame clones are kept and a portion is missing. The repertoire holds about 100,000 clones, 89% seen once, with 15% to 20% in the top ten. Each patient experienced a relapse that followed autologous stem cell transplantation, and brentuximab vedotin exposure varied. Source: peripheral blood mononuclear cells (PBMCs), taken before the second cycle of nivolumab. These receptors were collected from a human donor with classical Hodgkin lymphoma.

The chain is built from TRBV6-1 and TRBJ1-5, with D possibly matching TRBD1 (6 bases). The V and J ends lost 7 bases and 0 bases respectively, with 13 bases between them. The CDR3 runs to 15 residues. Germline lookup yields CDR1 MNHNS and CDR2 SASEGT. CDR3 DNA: TGTGCCAGCACCACAGGGTGGGGTAGCAATCAGCCCCAGCATTTT. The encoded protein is CASTTGWGSNQPQHF.

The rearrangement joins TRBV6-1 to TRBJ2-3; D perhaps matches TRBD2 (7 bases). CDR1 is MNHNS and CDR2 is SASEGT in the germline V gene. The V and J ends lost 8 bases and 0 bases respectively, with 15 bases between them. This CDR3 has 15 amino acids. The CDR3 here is CASGRGGASTDTQYF. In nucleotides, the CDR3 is TGTGCCAGCGGCCGAGGGGGGGCTAGCACAGATACGCAGTATTTT.

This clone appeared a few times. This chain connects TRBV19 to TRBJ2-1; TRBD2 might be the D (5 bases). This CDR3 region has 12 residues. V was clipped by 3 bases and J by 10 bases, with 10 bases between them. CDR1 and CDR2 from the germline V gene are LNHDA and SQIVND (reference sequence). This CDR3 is CASSIEGREQFF. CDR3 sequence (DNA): TGTGCCAGTAGTATCGAGGGCCGCGAGCAGTTCTTC.

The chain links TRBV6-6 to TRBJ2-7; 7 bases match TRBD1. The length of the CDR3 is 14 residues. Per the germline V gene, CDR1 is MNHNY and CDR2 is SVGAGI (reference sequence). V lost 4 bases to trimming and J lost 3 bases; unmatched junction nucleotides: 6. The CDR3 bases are TGTGCCAGCAGTTCGTGGACAGGTCTCTACGAGCAGTACTTC. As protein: CASSSWTGLYEQYF.

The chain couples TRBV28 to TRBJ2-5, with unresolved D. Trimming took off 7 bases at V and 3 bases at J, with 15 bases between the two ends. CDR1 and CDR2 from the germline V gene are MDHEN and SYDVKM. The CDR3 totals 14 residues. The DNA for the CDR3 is TGTGCCAGCACCCAAGGCGGTTGGAAAGAGACCCAGTACTTC. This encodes CASTQGGWKETQYF.

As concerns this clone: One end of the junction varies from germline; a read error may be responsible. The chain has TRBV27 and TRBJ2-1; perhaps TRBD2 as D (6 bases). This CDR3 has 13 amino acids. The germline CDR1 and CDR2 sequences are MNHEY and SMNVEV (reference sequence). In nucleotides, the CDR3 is TGTGCCAGCAGACCCAGCGGGCCCACCCGCTTTCTCTTC. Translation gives CASRPSGPTRFLF.

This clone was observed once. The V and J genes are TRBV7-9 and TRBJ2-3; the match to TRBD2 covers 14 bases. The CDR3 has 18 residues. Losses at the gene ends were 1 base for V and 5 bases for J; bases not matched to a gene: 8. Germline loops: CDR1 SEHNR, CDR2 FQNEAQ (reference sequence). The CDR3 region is CASSLGGTSGSTVDTQYF. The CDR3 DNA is TGTGCCAGCAGCTTAGGAGGGACTAGCGGGAGTACGGTAGATACGCAGTATTTT.

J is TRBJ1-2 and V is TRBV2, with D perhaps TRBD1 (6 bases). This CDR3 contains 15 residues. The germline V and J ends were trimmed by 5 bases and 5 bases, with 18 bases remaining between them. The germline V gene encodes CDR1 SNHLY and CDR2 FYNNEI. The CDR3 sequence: CASSSLQGSPYGYTF. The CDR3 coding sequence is TGTGCCAGCAGTTCTCTACAGGGATCCCCATATGGCTACACCTTC.

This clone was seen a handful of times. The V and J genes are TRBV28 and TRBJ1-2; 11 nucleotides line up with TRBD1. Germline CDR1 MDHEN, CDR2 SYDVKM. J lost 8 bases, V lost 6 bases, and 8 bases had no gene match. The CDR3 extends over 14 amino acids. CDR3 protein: CASRAGQGARGYTF. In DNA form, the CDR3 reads TGTGCCAGCAGGGCAGGACAGGGGGCTCGCGGCTACACCTTC.

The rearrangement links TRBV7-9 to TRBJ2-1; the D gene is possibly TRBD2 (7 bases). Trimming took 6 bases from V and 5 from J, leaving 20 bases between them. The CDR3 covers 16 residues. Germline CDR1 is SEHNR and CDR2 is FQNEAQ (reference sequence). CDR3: CASSPKIGGLDNEQFF. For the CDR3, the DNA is TGTGCCAGCAGTCCAAAGATCGGGGGGCTCGACAATGAGCAGTTCTTC.

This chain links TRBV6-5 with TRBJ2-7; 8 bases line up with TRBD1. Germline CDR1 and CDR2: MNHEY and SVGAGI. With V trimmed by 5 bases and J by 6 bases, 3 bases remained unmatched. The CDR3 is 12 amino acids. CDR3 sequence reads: CASSNDRGEQYF. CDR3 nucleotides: TGTGCCAGCAGTAATGACAGGGGCGAGCAGTACTTC.

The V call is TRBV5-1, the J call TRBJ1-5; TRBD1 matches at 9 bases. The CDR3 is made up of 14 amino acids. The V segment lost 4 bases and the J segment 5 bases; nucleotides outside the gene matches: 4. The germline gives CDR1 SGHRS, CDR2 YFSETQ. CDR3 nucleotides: TGCGCCAGCAGCAAGGACAGGGGCGATCAGCCCCAGCATTTT. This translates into CASSKDRGDQPQHF.

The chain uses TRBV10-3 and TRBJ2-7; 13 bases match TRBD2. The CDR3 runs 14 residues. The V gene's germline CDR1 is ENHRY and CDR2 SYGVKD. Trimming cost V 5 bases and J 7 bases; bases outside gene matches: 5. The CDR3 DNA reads TGTGCCATCAGTTCCGGGACTAGCGGGATTGAGCAGTACTTC. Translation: CAISSGTSGIEQYF.

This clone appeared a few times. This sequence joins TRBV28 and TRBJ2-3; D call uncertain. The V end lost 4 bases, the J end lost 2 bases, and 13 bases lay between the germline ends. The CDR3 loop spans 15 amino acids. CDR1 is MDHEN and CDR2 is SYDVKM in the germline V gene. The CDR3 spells CASSSPRVLTDTQYF. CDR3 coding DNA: TGTGCCAGCAGTTCCCCCCGGGTGCTCACAGATACGCAGTATTTT.

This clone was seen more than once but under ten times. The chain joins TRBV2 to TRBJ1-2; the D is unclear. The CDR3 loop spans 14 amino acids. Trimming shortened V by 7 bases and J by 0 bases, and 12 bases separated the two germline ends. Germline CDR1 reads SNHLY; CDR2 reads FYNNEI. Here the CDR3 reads CASTSDAANYGYTF. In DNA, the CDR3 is TGTGCCAGCACTTCGGACGCAGCTAACTATGGCTACACCTTC.